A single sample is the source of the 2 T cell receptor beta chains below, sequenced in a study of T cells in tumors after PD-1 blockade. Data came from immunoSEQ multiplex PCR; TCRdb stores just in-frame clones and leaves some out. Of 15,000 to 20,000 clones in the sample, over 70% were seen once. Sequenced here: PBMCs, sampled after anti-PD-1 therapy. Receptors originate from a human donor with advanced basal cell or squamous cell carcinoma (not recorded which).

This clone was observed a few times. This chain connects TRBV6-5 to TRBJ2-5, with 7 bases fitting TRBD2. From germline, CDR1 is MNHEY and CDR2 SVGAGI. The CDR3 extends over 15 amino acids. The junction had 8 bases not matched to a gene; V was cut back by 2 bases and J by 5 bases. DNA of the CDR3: TGTGCCAGCAGTTACGGGTGGGAGGGCCACGAGACCCAGTACTTC. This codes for CASSYGWEGHETQYF.

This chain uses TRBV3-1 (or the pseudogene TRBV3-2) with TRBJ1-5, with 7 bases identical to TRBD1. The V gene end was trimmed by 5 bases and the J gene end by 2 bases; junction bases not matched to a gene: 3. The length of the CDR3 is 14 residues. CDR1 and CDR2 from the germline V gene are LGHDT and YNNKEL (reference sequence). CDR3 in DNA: TGTGCCAGCAGCTTCAGGGGGGGCAATCAGCCCCAGCATTTT. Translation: CASSFRGGNQPQHF.